The rows below give T cell receptor beta chains drawn from one sample of a study of technical replicates of blood from several donors. TCRdb's table, derived via immunoSEQ multiplex PCR, lists solely in-frame clones and lacks some. The sample yields roughly 80,000 clones, about 91% seen once. The sample taken for sequencing was T cells isolated from PBMCs. Every receptor here comes from a human donor in good health. The CDR3 runs from the conserved cysteine through the conserved F or W. A D gene is named only where the DNA matches it firmly. Only part of the rows carry a size: once, few, many, or a class if the clone is expanded.

cdr3_nt	cdr3_aa	j_call	clone_size	d_call	v_call
TGTGCCAGCAGCCCGACAGGGCTCGACATTCAGTACTTC	CASSPTGLDIQYF	TRBJ2-4	once	TRBD1	TRBV4-2
TGCGCCAGCAGTTCGGCAGGCCTCTTAGAGCAGTACTTC	CASSSAGLLEQYF	TRBJ2-7	.	.	TRBV10-2
TGTGCCAGCAGCGTAGCGGACAGGGGGCTCTACAATGAGCAGTTCTTC	CASSVADRGLYNEQFF	TRBJ2-1	.	TRBD1	TRBV9
TGTGCCAGCAGCCCCTACGGGACTAGCTACTACGAGCAGTACTTC	CASSPYGTSYYEQYF	TRBJ2-7	.	TRBD2	TRBV9
TGTGCCAGCAGTGAATATAGTGTAGGGAGCTATGGCTACACCTTC	CASSEYSVGSYGYTF	TRBJ1-2	.	.	TRBV25-1
TGTGCCAGCAGTAAGGGACTAGGCCTGAACGAGCAGTACTTC	CASSKGLGLNEQYF	TRBJ2-7	.	TRBD2	TRBV14
TGTGCCAGTAGTATAGGACAGGGGCCTAACTATGGCTACACCTTC	CASSIGQGPNYGYTF	TRBJ1-2	.	TRBD1	TRBV19
TGCGCCAGCAGCTTGGACGGGGTAGGCTACACCTTC	CASSLDGVGYTF	TRBJ1-2	.	.	TRBV5-1
TGTGCCAGCAGCTTAGTGTCACAGGTGTCGGGCTACACCTTC	CASSLVSQVSGYTF	TRBJ1-2	.	.	TRBV7-2
TGCAGCGTTGAAGAGACAGGGAAGAATGAAAAACTGTTTTTT	CSVEETGKNEKLFF	TRBJ1-4	.	TRBD1	TRBV29-1
TGTGCTAGCAGCCAAGGACTAGCGGGACTGGCCGATACGCAGTATTTT	CASSQGLAGLADTQYF	TRBJ2-3	.	TRBD2	TRBV7-7
TGTGCCATCAGGACACCAAATCAGCCCCAGCATTTT	CAIRTPNQPQHF	TRBJ1-5	.	.	TRBV28
TGTGCCAGCAGTTCCACAGGGGGTTCCTACGAGCAGTACTTC	CASSSTGGSYEQYF	TRBJ2-7	.	TRBD1	TRBV6-5
TGCGCCAGCAGTGAGCAAGCGGGGAATGGCTACACCTTC	CASSEQAGNGYTF	TRBJ1-2	.	.	TRBV10-2
TGTGCCAGCAGTTATTCCCCCAGCTCCTACGAGCAGTACTTC	CASSYSPSSYEQYF	TRBJ2-7	.	.	TRBV6-5
TGCGCCAGCAGCCGCACAGGGACTGAAGCTTTCTTT	CASSRTGTEAFF	TRBJ1-1	.	.	TRBV4-1
TGTGCCAGCAGCCTATCCTGGGGACAGGGGGTTTTGGAGCAGTTCTTC	CASSLSWGQGVLEQFF	TRBJ2-1	.	TRBD1	TRBV7-6
TGTGCCAGCAGCCTCCGCGGGCAATTCAATCAGCCCCAGCATTTT	CASSLRGQFNQPQHF	TRBJ1-5	.	.	TRBV9
TGTGCCAGCAGCCTTGGACTAGCGGTCACCGGGGAGCTGTTTTTT	CASSLGLAVTGELFF	TRBJ2-2	.	TRBD2	TRBV7-2
TGTGCCAGCAGTTTCAGGGATGAAAAACTGTTTTTT	CASSFRDEKLFF	TRBJ1-4	few	.	TRBV28
TGCGCCAGCAGTGAGTCGACTGGCCAGGGAGGCGCTTTCTTT	CASSESTGQGGAFF	TRBJ1-1	.	.	TRBV10-1
TGTGCCAGCAGCCAAGGGACAGCGGCACGGCCAAATCAGCCCCAGCATTTT	CASSQGTAARPNQPQHF	TRBJ1-5	.	TRBD1	TRBV5-8
TGTGCCAGCAGCTTGGTCTTTGTGCGAGCGGGGAGCTCCTACAATGAGCAGTTCTTC	CASSLVFVRAGSSYNEQFF	TRBJ2-1	.	TRBD2	TRBV5-6
TGTGCCAGTAGTATACAGGGCAAGTACGAGCAGTACTTC	CASSIQGKYEQYF	TRBJ2-7	.	.	TRBV19
TGTGCCAGCAGCTTCCAACAGCCCGGACTACTTAAAGAGACCCAGTACTTC	CASSFQQPGLLKETQYF	TRBJ2-5	.	.	TRBV5-6
TGTGCCAGCATGGGACAGGGGGCCGCCGAGCAGTACTTC	CASMGQGAAEQYF	TRBJ2-7	.	TRBD1	TRBV6-1